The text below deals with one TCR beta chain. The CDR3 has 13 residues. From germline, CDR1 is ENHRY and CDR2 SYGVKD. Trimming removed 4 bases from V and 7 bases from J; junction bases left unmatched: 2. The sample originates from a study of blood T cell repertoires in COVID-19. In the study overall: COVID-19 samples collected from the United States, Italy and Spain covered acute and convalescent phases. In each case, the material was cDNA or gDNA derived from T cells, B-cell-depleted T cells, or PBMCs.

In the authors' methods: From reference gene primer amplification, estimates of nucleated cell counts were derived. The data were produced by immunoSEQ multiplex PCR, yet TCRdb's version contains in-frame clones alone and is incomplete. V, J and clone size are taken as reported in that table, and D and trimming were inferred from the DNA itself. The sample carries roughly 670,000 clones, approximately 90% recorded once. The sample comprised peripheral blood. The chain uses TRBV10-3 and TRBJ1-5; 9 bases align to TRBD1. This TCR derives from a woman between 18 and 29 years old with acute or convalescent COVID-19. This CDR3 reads CAISGDRDQPQHF. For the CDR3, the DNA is TGTGCCATCAGTGGGGACAGGGACCAGCCCCAGCATTTT.